This TCR beta chain is from a study of brain T cells in children with intractable seizures. The assay was immunoSEQ multiplex PCR, and TCRdb's table has in-frame clones only and misses some. This table holds about 340,000 clones, roughly 93% found once. Per the germline V gene, CDR1 is SEHNR and CDR2 is FQNEAQ (reference sequence). This CDR3 has 13 residues. Trimming left V 5 bases short and J 6 bases short, with 13 bases between. Time point reported: blood from clinic visit 5 months post-surgery; TSC patient then seizure free. The source was peripheral blood, collected roughly 5 months after surgery. The chain employs TRBV7-9 and TRBJ1-2; D is unresolved. The TCR comes from a boy under three years old with tuberous sclerosis and intractable seizures. For the CDR3, the DNA is TGTGCCAGCAGCCCGGTCTACGAACATGGCTACACCTTC. Translation gives CASSPVYEHGYTF.